Listed below are T cell receptor beta chains from one sample, sequenced in a study of shared clonotypes between healthy human individuals. Profiling relied on immunoSEQ multiplex PCR, and the TCRdb table lists in-frame clones only, not all of them. The top ten clones hold 0.045% to 0.06% of a sample with a few hundred thousand clones, almost 97% of them seen once. Source material: naive CD4+ T cells sorted from blood. The receptor source for this set is a woman aged 30 to 39 in good health. Each CDR3 is given with its conserved first and last residue. D genes are given only for firm matches. The size of a clone is reported for some rows only, either as once, few or many, or as a class for expanded clones.

>TRBJ1-1|15|NA|TRBV5-1|TRBD1
CASIKGQGQGAEAFF
TGCGCCAGCATAAAGGGACAGGGGCAGGGGGCTGAAGCTTTCTTT
>TRBJ2-7|14|NA|TRBV4-1|NA
CASSAMGATYEQYF
TGCGCCAGCAGTGCGATGGGAGCAACTTACGAGCAGTACTTC
>TRBJ2-1|13|NA|TRBV5-6|TRBD2
CASSTQTSGRKFF
TGTGCCAGCAGCACCCAGACTAGCGGGAGAAAGTTCTTC
>TRBJ1-1|14|NA|TRBV7-9|NA
CASSLHHRDTEAFF
TGTGCCAGCAGCTTGCATCATAGGGACACTGAAGCTTTCTTT
>TRBJ2-7|14|NA|TRBV7-2|NA
CASSLGLAIYEQYF
TGTGCCAGCAGCTTAGGGCTCGCTATCTACGAGCAGTACTTC
>TRBJ1-1|16|few|TRBV6-1|TRBD1
CASSGAGTGENTEAFF
TGTGCCAGCAGTGGAGCCGGGACAGGGGAGAACACTGAAGCTTTCTTT
>TRBJ1-4|14|NA|TRBV6-6|TRBD1
CASTTGTGNEKLFF
TGTGCCAGCACCACGGGGACAGGGAATGAAAAACTGTTTTTT
>TRBJ2-5|16|NA|TRBV15|NA
CATSRAGDYSWETQYF
TGTGCCACCAGCAGAGCTGGGGATTACTCGTGGGAGACCCAGTACTTC
>TRBJ1-2|14|NA|TRBV27|TRBD1
CASSRDRVTDGYTF
TGTGCCAGCAGCCGGGACAGGGTGACCGATGGCTACACCTTC
>TRBJ2-5|14|NA|TRBV5-1|NA
CASSLDRVGETQYF
TGCGCCAGCAGCTTGGACAGGGTTGGGGAGACCCAGTACTTC
>TRBJ2-1|13|NA|TRBV25-1|TRBD2
CASSEFGGDEQFF
TGTGCCAGCAGTGAATTCGGGGGGGATGAGCAGTTCTTC
>TRBJ2-1|10|NA|TRBV11-2|NA
CASSLAEQFF
TGTGCCAGCAGCTTAGCTGAGCAGTTCTTC
>TRBJ1-2|13|NA|TRBV6-5|NA
CATKQGPLYGYTF
TGTGCCACGAAGCAGGGGCCTCTCTATGGCTACACCTTC
>TRBJ2-1|16|NA|TRBV28|TRBD2
CASSALLAGSYNEQFF
TGTGCCAGCAGTGCATTACTAGCGGGATCCTACAATGAGCAGTTCTTC
>TRBJ2-1|16|NA|TRBV5-4|NA
CASSLGTFLGPREQFF
TGTGCCAGCAGCTTGGGTACCTTCCTGGGTCCCCGTGAGCAGTTCTTC
>TRBJ1-5|16|NA|TRBV5-6|TRBD1
CASSIYPTGSGQPQHF
TGTGCCAGCAGCATCTACCCGACAGGGAGCGGTCAGCCCCAGCATTTT
>TRBJ1-5|15|once|TRBV27|TRBD1
CASSRTGGPQQPQHF
TGTGCCAGCAGTAGAACAGGGGGCCCTCAGCAGCCCCAGCATTTT
>TRBJ1-3|15|NA|TRBV30|NA
CAWTPNRDYGNTIYF
TGTGCCTGGACCCCTAACAGGGATTATGGAAACACCATATATTTT
>TRBJ2-1|16|NA|TRBV5-6|TRBD1
CASSPGTGLLSFEQFF
TGTGCCAGCAGTCCTGGGACAGGGTTGCTATCGTTTGAGCAGTTCTTC
>TRBJ2-5|14|NA|TRBV7-2|NA
CASSPGGRQETQYF
TGTGCCAGCAGCCCCGGGGGGCGGCAAGAGACCCAGTACTTC
>TRBJ2-5|14|NA|TRBV5-4|NA
CASSLSAAQETQYF
TGTGCCAGCAGCTTGTCAGCGGCTCAAGAGACCCAGTACTTC
>TRBJ2-7|13|NA|TRBV10-3|NA
CAISDWSPYEQYF
TGTGCCATCAGTGATTGGTCCCCCTACGAGCAGTACTTC
>TRBJ2-5|12|once|TRBV19|NA
CASSMEGETQYF
TGTGCCAGTAGCATGGAGGGGGAGACCCAGTACTTC
>TRBJ2-7|10|NA|TRBV19|NA
CASHGSEQYF
TGTGCCAGTCACGGGTCCGAGCAGTACTTC
>TRBJ2-2|15|NA|TRBV5-1|NA
CASSSGTTQTGELFF
TGCGCCAGCAGCTCCGGGACCACTCAAACCGGGGAGCTGTTTTTT
>TRBJ2-7|15|NA|TRBV4-2|NA
CASSLLVSPTYEQYF
TGTGCCAGCAGCTTATTGGTGTCCCCTACCTACGAGCAGTACTTC
>TRBJ2-5|15|NA|TRBV5-6|NA
CASSPIHQGGETQYF
TGTGCCAGCAGCCCAATACACCAAGGAGGGGAGACCCAGTACTTC
>TRBJ2-7|17|once|TRBV4-1|TRBD2
CASSQERLAGGRNEQYF
TGCGCCAGCAGCCAAGAGCGTCTAGCGGGAGGCAGAAACGAGCAGTACTTC
>TRBJ2-3|15|NA|TRBV4-1|TRBD2
CASSPMGLAGATQYF
TGCGCCAGCAGCCCGATGGGACTAGCGGGAGCTACGCAGTATTTT
>TRBJ2-7|14|NA|TRBV28|TRBD2
CASRRASGTYEQYF
TGTGCCAGCAGAAGGGCTAGCGGGACCTACGAGCAGTACTTC
>TRBJ2-1|17|NA|TRBV7-7|TRBD2
CASSLGPTGAGGDEQFF
TGTGCCAGCAGCTTAGGCCCGACGGGCGCGGGAGGCGATGAGCAGTTCTTC
>TRBJ2-5|16|NA|TRBV5-4|NA
CASSFPYRRGRETQYF
TGCGCCAGCAGCTTTCCCTATCGAAGGGGCCGGGAGACCCAGTACTTC
>TRBJ2-3|14|NA|TRBV28|NA
CASSLPPSTDTQYF
TGTGCCAGCAGTCTCCCCCCGAGCACAGATACGCAGTATTTT
>TRBJ2-2|14|once|TRBV5-1|NA
CASGPFPGPGELFF
TGCGCCAGCGGTCCCTTCCCAGGCCCCGGGGAGCTGTTTTTT
>TRBJ1-1|14|once|TRBV7-2|NA
CASSLTGTRTEAFF
TGTGCCAGCAGCTTGACAGGTACGAGGACTGAAGCTTTCTTT
>TRBJ1-5|14|NA|TRBV28|NA
CASSPAYSNQPQHF
TGTGCCAGCAGTCCAGCTTATAGCAATCAGCCCCAGCATTTT
>TRBJ2-7|13|NA|TRBV6-5|NA
CASSSWPKYEQYF
TGTGCCAGCAGTTCGTGGCCGAAATACGAGCAGTACTTC
>TRBJ1-2|17|NA|TRBV13|TRBD1
CASSPLGTGIKWGGYTF
TGTGCCAGCAGCCCCCTCGGGACAGGGATAAAATGGGGTGGCTACACCTTC
>TRBJ1-1|14|once|TRBV27|TRBD1
CASSQDRGRAEAFF
TGTGCCAGCAGTCAAGACAGGGGAAGGGCTGAAGCTTTCTTT
>TRBJ2-2|16|NA|TRBV15|TRBD2
CATSRDLAGHTGELFF
TGTGCCACCAGCAGAGATCTAGCGGGGCACACCGGGGAGCTGTTTTTT
>TRBJ2-5|13|NA|TRBV11-2|NA
CASSFSVRETQYF
TGTGCCAGCAGCTTTTCGGTTCGGGAGACCCAGTACTTC
>TRBJ2-3|14|NA|TRBV28|NA
CASSLAGRTDTQYF
TGTGCCAGCAGTTTAGCAGGGCGAACAGATACGCAGTATTTT
>TRBJ1-1|15|NA|TRBV5-1|NA
CASSLANEVNTEAFF
TGCGCCAGCAGCTTGGCCAATGAAGTCAACACTGAAGCTTTCTTT
>TRBJ1-1|12|NA|TRBV29-1|NA
CSAGMVNTEAFF
TGCAGCGCAGGGATGGTGAACACTGAAGCTTTCTTT
>TRBJ1-1|13|few|TRBV6-6|TRBD1
CASIGTANTEAFF
TGTGCCAGCATAGGGACAGCGAACACTGAAGCTTTCTTT
>TRBJ2-7|16|NA|TRBV5-4|TRBD2
CASSPRLQAGTYEQYF
TGTGCCAGCAGCCCCAGACTTCAAGCGGGAACCTACGAGCAGTACTTC
>TRBJ1-1|14|NA|TRBV2|TRBD1
CASSAQGPNTEAFF
TGTGCCAGCAGTGCACAGGGGCCGAACACTGAAGCTTTCTTT
>TRBJ2-7|14|NA|TRBV28|NA
CASSYSASSYEQYF
TGTGCCAGCAGTTACTCGGCGAGCTCCTACGAGCAGTACTTC
>TRBJ1-6|15|NA|TRBV19|NA
CASTPRGDYNSPLHF
TGTGCCAGTACCCCAAGGGGTGACTATAATTCACCCCTCCACTTT
>TRBJ2-7|14|NA|TRBV7-9|NA
CASRYIWGSWEQYF
TGTGCCAGCAGATATATCTGGGGGAGTTGGGAGCAGTACTTC
>TRBJ2-7|14|NA|TRBV5-1|TRBD1
CASSPGQGLREQYF
TGCGCCAGCAGCCCGGGACAGGGTCTCCGCGAGCAGTACTTC
>TRBJ1-1|14|NA|TRBV5-1|NA
CASSLQGRNAEAFF
TGCGCCAGCAGCCTCCAAGGGAGGAACGCTGAAGCTTTCTTT
>TRBJ1-5|13|NA|TRBV2|NA
CASSDPGLGMQHF
TGTGCCAGCAGTGATCCGGGCCTCGGGATGCAGCATTTT
>TRBJ2-3|18|NA|TRBV4-1|TRBD2
CASSQGTLREGRTDTQYF
TGCGCCAGCAGCCAAGGTACATTGCGGGAGGGGAGGACAGATACGCAGTATTTT
>TRBJ1-1|15|once|TRBV6-5|NA
CASSYSYGTNTEAFF
TGTGCCAGCAGTTACTCCTATGGTACGAACACTGAAGCTTTCTTT